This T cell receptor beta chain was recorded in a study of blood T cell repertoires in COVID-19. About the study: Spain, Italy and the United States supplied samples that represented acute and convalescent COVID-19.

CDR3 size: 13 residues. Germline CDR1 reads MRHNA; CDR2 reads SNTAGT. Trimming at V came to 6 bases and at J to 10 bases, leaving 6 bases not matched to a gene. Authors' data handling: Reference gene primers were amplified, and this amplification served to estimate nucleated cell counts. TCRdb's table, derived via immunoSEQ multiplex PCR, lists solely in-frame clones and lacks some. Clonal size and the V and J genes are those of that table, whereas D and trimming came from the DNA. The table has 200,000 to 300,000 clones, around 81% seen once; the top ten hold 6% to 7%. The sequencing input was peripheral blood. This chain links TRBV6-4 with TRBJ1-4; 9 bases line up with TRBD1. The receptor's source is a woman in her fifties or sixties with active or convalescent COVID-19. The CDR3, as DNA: TGTGCCAGCAGGAGGGACAGGGATGGAAAACTGTTTTTT. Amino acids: CASRRDRDGKLFF.